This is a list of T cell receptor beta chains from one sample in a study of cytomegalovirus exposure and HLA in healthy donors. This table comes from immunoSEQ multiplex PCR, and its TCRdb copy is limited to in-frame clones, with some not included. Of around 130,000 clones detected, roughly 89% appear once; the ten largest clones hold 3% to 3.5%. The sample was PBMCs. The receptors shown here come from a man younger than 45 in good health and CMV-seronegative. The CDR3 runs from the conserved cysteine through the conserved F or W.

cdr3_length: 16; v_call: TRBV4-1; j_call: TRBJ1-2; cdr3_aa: CASSRTSRTLNYGYTF
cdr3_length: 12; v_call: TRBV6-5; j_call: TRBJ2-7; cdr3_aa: CASRGGVYEQYF
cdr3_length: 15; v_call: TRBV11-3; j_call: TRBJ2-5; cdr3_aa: CASSPGTARRETQYF
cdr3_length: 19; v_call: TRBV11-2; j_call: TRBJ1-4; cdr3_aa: CASSLSGRTYLGTNEKLFF
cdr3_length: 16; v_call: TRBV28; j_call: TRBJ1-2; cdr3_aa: CASSLRFGRRGYGYTF
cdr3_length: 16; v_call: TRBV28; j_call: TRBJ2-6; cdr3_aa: CASSYTGSTGANVLTF
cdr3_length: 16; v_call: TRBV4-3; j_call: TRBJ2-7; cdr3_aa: CASSQAGPGGGYEQYF
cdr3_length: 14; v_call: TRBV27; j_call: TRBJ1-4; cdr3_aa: CASGLRSGREKLFF
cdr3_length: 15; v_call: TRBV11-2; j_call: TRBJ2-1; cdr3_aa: CASSLRDRTYNEQFF
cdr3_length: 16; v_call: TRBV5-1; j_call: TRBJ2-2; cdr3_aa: CASSLRTGTSAGELFF
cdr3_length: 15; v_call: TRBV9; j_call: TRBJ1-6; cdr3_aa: CASRRSDRYNSPLHF
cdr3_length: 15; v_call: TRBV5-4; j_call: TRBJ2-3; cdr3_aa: CASAEVSGATDTQYF
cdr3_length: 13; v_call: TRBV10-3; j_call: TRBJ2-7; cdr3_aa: CAISGSTQGKQYF
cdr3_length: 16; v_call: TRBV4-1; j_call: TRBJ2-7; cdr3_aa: CASSLERGMGLYEQYF
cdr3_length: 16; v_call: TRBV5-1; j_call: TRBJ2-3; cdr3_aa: CASSRSFGQGTDTQYF
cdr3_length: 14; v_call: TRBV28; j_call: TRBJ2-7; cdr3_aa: CASEKPGGTYEQYF
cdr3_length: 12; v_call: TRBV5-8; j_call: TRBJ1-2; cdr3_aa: CASSPQGHGYTF
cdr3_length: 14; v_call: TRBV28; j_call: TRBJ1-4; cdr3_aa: CASTKLKTNEKLFF
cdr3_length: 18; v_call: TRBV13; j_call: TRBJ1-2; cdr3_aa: CASSLDRGAPYPSGGYTF